The 8 T cell receptor beta chains given below trace back to one sample, sequenced in a study of blood T cell repertoires in COVID-19. The repertoire was sequenced with immunoSEQ multiplex PCR; TCRdb's copy has only in-frame clones and lacks some. Of 250,000 to 400,000 clones in the sample, approximately 87% were seen once. The sequencing sample was made of peripheral blood. These receptors were taken from a woman under 40 with COVID-19, enrolled during active disease.

The chain links TRBV30 to TRBJ1-1, with TRBD1 matching over 9 bases. The CDR3 covers 15 residues. Germline V gene data show CDR1 as GTSNPN and CDR2 as SVGIG (reference sequence). V lost 5 bases, J lost 0 bases, and 7 bases stayed unmatched. The CDR3 DNA is TGTGCCTGGGGGACAGGGCCGAGCGTGAACACTGAAGCTTTCTTT. It is translated as CAWGTGPSVNTEAFF.

The chain links TRBV3-1 (or the pseudogene TRBV3-2) to TRBJ2-4; TRBD2 aligns across 10 bases. The CDR3 consists of 18 residues. Germline V gives CDR1 LGHDT, CDR2 YNNKEL (reference sequence). The V and J ends lost 0 bases and 7 bases, in that order; junction bases with no gene match: 12. CDR3 nucleotides: TGTGCCAGCAGCCAAGATCGCCGGGCTAGCGGGAGAGGGAACATTCAGTACTTC. Translation: CASSQDRRASGRGNIQYF.

The chain carries TRBV13 and TRBJ1-2; 7 nucleotides line up with TRBD1. The CDR3 is 13 residues long. J gave up 7 bases and V 5 bases, and 7 bases lay outside the gene matches. Germline V gives CDR1 PRHDT, CDR2 FYEKMQ (reference sequence). CDR3 amino acids: CASSLRRGSGYTF. CDR3 DNA: TGTGCCAGCAGCCTGCGCAGGGGGAGTGGCTACACCTTC.

The chain is built from TRBV28 and TRBJ1-2; D ambiguous. V was shortened by 8 bases and J by 4 bases, with 17 bases between the two germline ends. The V gene's germline CDR1 is MDHEN and CDR2 SYDVKM. CDR3 size: 14 residues. The CDR3 reads CASEWATGTYGYTF. The CDR3 bases are TGTGCCAGCGAGTGGGCCACGGGAACCTATGGCTACACCTTC.

V usage is TRBV28 and J usage is TRBJ2-1; 8 bases align to TRBD1. V lost 6 bases, J lost 3 bases, and 7 bases stayed unmatched. The CDR3 runs to 15 residues. The germline CDR1 and CDR2 sequences are MDHEN and SYDVKM. DNA for the CDR3: TGTGCCAGCAGACCGACAGGGGAATTCTACAATGAGCAGTTCTTC. Residues: CASRPTGEFYNEQFF.

This chain joins TRBV9 and TRBJ1-3, with a weak D call TRBD1 (5 bases). Germline lookup yields CDR1 SGDLS and CDR2 YYNGEE. The CDR3 sequence is 17 residues long. Trimming took off 1 base at V and 0 bases at J, with 14 bases between the two ends. DNA for the CDR3: TGTGCCAGCAGCGTATCAAACAGGCCGGACTCTGGAAACACCATATATTTT. It is translated as CASSVSNRPDSGNTIYF.

The chain couples TRBV30 to TRBJ1-2; 7 bases are shared with TRBD1. Trimming cost V 0 bases and J 0 bases; bases outside gene matches: 4. The CDR3 contains 15 residues. The germline CDR1 and CDR2 sequences are GTSNPN and SVGIG (reference sequence). The CDR3: CAWSVGQTANYGYTF. CDR3 sequence (DNA): TGTGCCTGGAGTGTGGGACAGACTGCTAACTATGGCTACACCTTC.

This chain uses TRBV10-3 with TRBJ2-7; 10 nucleotides match TRBD1. Germline V gene data show CDR1 as ENHRY and CDR2 as SYGVKD. This CDR3 comprises 13 residues. V lost 3 bases and J lost 5; bases outside the gene matches: 1. CDR3 protein: CAISEGQGDEQYF. For the CDR3, the DNA is TGTGCCATCAGTGAAGGACAGGGGGACGAGCAGTACTTC.